This T cell receptor (beta chain) was obtained from a study of graft-versus-host responses after intestinal transplantation. Points on this clone: No antigen is known for it.

TCRdb keeps only in-frame clones here, not all; method: immunoSEQ multiplex PCR. The repertoire has roughly 110,000 clones, 85% to 95% of them found once; the top ten carry 1% to 1.5%. V lost 1 base to trimming and J lost 2 bases; unmatched junction nucleotides: 8. There are 17 residues in the CDR3. Germline loops: CDR1 SNHLY, CDR2 FYNNEI. The receptor was derived from a human donor who was the organ donor for an intestinal transplant. The chain carries TRBV2 and TRBJ2-5, with TRBD2 identical over 9 bases. The sequenced sample was unstimulated CD8+ T cells sorted from spleen or lymph node cells, obtained before transplant. The CDR3 sequence is CASSEDRLAEEQETQYF. The CDR3 coding sequence is TGTGCCAGCAGTGAAGACCGACTAGCGGAGGAACAAGAGACCCAGTACTTC.